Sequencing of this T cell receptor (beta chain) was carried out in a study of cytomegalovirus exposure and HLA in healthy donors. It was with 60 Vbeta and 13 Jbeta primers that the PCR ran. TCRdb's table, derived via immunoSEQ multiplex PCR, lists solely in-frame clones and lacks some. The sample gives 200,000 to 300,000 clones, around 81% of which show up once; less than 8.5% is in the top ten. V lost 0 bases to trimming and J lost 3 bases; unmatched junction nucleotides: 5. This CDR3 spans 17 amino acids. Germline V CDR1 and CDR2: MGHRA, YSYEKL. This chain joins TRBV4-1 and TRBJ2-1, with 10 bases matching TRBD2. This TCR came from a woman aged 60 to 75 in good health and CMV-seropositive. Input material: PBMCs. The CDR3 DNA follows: TGCGCCAGCAGCCAAGATTCCAGCGGGGGGGTCTACAATGAGCAGTTCTTC. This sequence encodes CASSQDSSGGVYNEQFF.